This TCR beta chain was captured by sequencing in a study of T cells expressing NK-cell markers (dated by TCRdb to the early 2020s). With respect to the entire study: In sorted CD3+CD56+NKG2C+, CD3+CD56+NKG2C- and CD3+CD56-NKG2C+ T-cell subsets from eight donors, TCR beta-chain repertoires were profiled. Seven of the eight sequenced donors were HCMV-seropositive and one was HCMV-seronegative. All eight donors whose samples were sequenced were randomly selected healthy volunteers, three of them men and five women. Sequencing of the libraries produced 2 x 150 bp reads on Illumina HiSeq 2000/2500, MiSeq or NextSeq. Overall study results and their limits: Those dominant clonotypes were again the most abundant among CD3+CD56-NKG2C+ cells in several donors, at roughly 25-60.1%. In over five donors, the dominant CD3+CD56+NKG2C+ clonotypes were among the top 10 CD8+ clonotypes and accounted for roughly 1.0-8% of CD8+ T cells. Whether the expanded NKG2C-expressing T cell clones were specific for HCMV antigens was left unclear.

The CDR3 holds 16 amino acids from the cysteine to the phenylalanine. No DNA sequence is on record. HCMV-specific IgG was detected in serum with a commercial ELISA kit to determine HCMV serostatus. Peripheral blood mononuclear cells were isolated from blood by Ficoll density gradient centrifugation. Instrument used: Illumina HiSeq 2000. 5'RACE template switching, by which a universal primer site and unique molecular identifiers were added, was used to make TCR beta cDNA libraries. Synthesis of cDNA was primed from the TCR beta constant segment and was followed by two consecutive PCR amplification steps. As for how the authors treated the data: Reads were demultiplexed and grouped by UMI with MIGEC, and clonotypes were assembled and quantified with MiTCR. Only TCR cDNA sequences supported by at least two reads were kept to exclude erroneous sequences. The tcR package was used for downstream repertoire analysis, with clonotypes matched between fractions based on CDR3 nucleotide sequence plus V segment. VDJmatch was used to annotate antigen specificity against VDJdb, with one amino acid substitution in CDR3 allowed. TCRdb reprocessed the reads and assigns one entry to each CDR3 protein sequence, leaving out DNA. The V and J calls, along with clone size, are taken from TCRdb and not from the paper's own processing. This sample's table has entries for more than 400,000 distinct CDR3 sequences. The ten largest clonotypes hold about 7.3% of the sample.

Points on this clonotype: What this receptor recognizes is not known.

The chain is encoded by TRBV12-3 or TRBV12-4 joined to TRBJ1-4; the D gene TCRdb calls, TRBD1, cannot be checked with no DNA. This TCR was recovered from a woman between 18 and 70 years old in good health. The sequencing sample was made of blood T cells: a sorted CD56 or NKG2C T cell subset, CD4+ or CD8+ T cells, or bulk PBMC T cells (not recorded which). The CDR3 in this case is CASSPTPGTLNEKLFF.